These 9 T cell receptor beta chains were sequenced from one sample in a study of T-cell reconstitution after alpha-beta-depleted transplantation in children. The TCRbeta library was prepared with unique molecular identifiers. TCRdb passed the PCR reads through MiXCR, listing each CDR3 protein once. The table records around 960,000 distinct CDR3 sequences, roughly 31% of them present only once. This specimen was PBMCs, mostly from graft donor cells, taken 360 days after TCRalphabeta/CD19-depleted stem cell transplant. The source is a boy in the first two years of life who had a stem cell transplant for SCID, so the T cells may come from the graft donor.

V and J are TRBV4-1 and TRBJ2-7, with D tentatively TRBD2 (5 bases). Germline V gene data show CDR1 as MGHRA and CDR2 as YSYEKL. This CDR3 has 17 residues. Trimming took off 0 bases at V and 2 bases at J, with 17 bases between the two ends. The CDR3 loop is CASSQDEGRAAAYEQYF. In DNA form, the CDR3 reads TGCGCCAGCAGCCAAGATGAAGGGCGGGCCGCCGCCTACGAGCAGTACTTC.

This chain links TRBV12-3 or TRBV12-4 with TRBJ1-2; a possible D gene is TRBD1 (6 bases). Trimming took off 3 bases at V and 4 bases at J, with 12 bases between the two ends. CDR3 size: 14 residues. CDR3 nucleotides: TGTGCCAGCAGTTTGATCGGCAGGGGCTATGGCTACACCTTC. This sequence encodes CASSLIGRGYGYTF.

This chain uses TRBV5-1 with TRBJ2-3; D is perhaps TRBD1 or TRBD2 (5 bases each). V lost 0 bases and J lost 4, with 9 bases in between. The germline V gene has CDR1 SGHRS and CDR2 YFSETQ. This CDR3 contains 14 residues. CDR3 in amino acids: CASSLGGKSDTQYF. The CDR3 DNA follows: TGCGCCAGCAGCTTGGGGGGGAAGTCAGATACGCAGTATTTT.

This clonotype has a handful of counts. The rearrangement joins TRBV5-1 to TRBJ1-4; the match to TRBD1 covers 8 bases. CDR1 is SGHRS and CDR2 is YFSETQ in the germline V gene. V shed 0 bases and J 5 bases; nucleotides not matched to a gene: 3. This CDR3 contains 15 residues. CDR3 bases: TGCGCCAGCAGCTTGGCCGGGGACAGGAATGAAAAACTGTTTTTT. As protein: CASSLAGDRNEKLFF.

This chain uses TRBV7-2 with TRBJ2-3; no clear D gene. Trimming removed 5 bases at V and 3 bases at J, with 12 bases between. The CDR3 is made up of 14 amino acids. Germline CDR1 SGHTA, CDR2 FQGNSA. The CDR3 nucleotides read TGTGCCAGCAGCCCCCGCTTCGGAACAGATACGCAGTATTTT. Its protein is CASSPRFGTDTQYF.

The chain recombines TRBV28 with TRBJ1-5, with TRBD1 matching 11 bases. CDR1 is MDHEN, CDR2 SYDVKM, per germline. With V trimmed by 3 bases and J by 2 bases, 6 bases remained unmatched. The CDR3 extends over 17 amino acids. The CDR3 bases are TGTGCCAGCAGTTTGAGGACAGGGGGCGCGGGCAATCAGCCCCAGCATTTT. Translating it yields CASSLRTGGAGNQPQHF.

The rearrangement uses TRBV6-1 and TRBJ2-2; 7 nucleotides align to TRBD1. Germline CDR1 is MNHNS and CDR2 is SASEGT. The CDR3 sequence is 16 residues long. V shed 5 bases, J shed 0 bases, and the junction held 6 bases outside the gene matches. Here the CDR3 DNA reads TGTGCCAGCAGTCCCCGACAGGGAACGAACACCGGGGAGCTGTTTTTT. This gives the protein CASSPRQGTNTGELFF.

This rearrangement joins TRBV3-1 to TRBJ2-3, with 10 nucleotides matching TRBD2. There are 18 residues in the CDR3. The V gene's germline CDR1 is LGHDT and CDR2 YNNKEL (reference sequence). V lost 0 bases and J lost 2; bases outside the gene matches: 8. This CDR3 reads CASSQDILAGYPTDTQYF. The CDR3 DNA follows: TGTGCCAGCAGCCAAGACATACTAGCGGGGTATCCCACAGATACGCAGTATTTT.

The chain is built from TRBV11-1 and TRBJ1-1, with D perhaps TRBD1 (5 bases). This CDR3 has 18 amino acids. V was clipped by 0 bases and J by 1 base, with 18 bases between them. Germline V gene sequence: CDR1 SGHAT, CDR2 FQDESV (reference sequence). The CDR3 DNA reads as TGTGCCAGCAGCTTAGCCTTATGGGACCCCCTGGGGAACACTGAAGCTTTCTTT. Protein sequence: CASSLALWDPLGNTEAFF.